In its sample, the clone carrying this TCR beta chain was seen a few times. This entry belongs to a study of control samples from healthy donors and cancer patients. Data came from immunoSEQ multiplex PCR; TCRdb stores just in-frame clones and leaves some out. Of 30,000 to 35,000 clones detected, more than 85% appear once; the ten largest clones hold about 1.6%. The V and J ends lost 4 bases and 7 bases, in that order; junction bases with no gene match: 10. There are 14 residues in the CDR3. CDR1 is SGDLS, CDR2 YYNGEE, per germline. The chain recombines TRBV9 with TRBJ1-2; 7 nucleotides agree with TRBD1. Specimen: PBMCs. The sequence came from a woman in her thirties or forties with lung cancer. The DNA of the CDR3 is TGTGCCAGCAGCAAAATGACAGGGCCGGGTGGCTACACCTTC. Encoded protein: CASSKMTGPGGYTF.